The clone carrying this T cell receptor beta chain was observed many times. In TCRdb, the 5' RACE reads were re-called with MiXCR into one record per CDR3 protein. The table lists under 90,000 distinct CDR3 sequences, 9.4% of them singletons. This sample was taken from a study of neurological immune-mediated disorders. This clonotype was obtained from a man between 45 and 60 years old in good health. The sequenced material came from PBMCs.

As DNA, the CDR3 is TGTGCCAGCAGCGTAAATCAGGGGGATGGCTACACCTTC. This encodes CASSVNQGDGYTF. The V and J genes are TRBV9 and TRBJ1-2, with 7 bases matching TRBD1. This CDR3 spans 13 amino acids. Germline CDR1 and CDR2: SGDLS and YYNGEE. After removal of 1 base from V and 6 bases from J, the junction contained 3 bases not matched to a gene.